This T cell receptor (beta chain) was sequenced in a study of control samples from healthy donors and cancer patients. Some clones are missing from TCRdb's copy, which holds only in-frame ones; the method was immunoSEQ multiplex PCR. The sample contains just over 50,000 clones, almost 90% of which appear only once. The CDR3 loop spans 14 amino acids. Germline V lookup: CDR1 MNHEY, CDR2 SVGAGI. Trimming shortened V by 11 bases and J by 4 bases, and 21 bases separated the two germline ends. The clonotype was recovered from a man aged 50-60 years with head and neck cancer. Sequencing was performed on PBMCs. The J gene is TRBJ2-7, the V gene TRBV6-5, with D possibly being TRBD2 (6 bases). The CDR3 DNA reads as TGTGCCTGCGGGGTAAGGAGCGGACCATACGAGCAGTACTTC. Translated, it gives CACGVRSGPYEQYF.